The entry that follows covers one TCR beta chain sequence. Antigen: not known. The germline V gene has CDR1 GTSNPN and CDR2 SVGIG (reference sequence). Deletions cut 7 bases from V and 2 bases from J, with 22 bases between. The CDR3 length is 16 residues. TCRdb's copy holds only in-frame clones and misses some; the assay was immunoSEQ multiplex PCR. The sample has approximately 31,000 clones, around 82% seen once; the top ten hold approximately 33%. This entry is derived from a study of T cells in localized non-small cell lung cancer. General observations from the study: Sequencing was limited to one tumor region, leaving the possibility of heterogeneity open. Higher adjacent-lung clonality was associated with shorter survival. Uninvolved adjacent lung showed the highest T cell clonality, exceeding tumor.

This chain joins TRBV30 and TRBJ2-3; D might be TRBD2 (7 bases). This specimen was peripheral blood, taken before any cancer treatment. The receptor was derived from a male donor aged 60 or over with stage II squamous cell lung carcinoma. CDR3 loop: CASKGGAAPYTDTQYF. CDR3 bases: TGTGCCTCTAAGGGGGGGGCGGCCCCTTACACAGATACGCAGTATTTT.